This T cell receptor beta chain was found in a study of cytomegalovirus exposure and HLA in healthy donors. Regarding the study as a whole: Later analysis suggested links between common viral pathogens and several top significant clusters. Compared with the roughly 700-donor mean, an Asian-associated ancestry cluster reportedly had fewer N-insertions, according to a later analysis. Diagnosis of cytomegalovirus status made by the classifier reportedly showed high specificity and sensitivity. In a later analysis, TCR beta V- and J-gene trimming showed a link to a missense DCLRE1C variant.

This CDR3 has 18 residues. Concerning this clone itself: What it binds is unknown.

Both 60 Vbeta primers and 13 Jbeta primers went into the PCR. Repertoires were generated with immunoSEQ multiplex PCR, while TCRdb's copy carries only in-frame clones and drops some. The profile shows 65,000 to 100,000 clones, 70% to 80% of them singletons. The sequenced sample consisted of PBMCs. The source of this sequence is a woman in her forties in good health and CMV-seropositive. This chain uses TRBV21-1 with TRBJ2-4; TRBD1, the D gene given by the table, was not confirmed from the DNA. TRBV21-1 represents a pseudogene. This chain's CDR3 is CASLAGGTATGSKNIQYF. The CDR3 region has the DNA TGTGCCAGCTTAGCCGGGGGTACTGCGACAGGGAGCAAAAACATTCAGTACTTC.